This TCR beta chain was profiled in a study of blood T cell repertoires in COVID-19. TCRdb's table, derived via immunoSEQ multiplex PCR, lists solely in-frame clones and lacks some. The data hold around 180,000 clones, with 86% observed a single time. J gave up 1 base and V 5 bases, and 9 bases lay outside the gene matches. This CDR3 comprises 16 residues. Looked up from germline, CDR1 is MDHEN and CDR2 is SYDVKM. The receptor comes from a woman aged 25 to 39 with active or convalescent COVID-19. Sequencing was done on a sample of peripheral blood. V and J are TRBV28 and TRBJ2-5; 8 bases map to TRBD2. CDR3 sequence (DNA): TGTGCCAGCAGTAAACCCGGGACTAGGTCCCAAGAGACCCAGTACTTC. Translating it yields CASSKPGTRSQETQYF.